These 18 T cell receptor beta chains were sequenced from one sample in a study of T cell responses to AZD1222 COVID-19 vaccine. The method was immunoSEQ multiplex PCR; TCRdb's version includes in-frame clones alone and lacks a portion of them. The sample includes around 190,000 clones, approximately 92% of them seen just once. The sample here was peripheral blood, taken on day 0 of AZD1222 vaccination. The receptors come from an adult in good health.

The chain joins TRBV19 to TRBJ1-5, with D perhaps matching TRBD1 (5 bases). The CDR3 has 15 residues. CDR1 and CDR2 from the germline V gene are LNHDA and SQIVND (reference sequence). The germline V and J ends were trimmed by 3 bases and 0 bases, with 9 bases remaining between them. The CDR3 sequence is CASSIEQASNQPQHF. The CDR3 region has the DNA TGTGCCAGTAGTATTGAACAGGCTAGCAATCAGCCCCAGCATTTT.

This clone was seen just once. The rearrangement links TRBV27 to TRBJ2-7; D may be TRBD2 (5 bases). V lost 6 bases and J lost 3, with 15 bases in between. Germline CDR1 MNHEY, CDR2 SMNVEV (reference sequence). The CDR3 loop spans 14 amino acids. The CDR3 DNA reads TGTGCCAGCAGGGACGGCGGGCCCCACTACGAGCAGTACTTC. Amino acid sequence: CASRDGGPHYEQYF.

CDR3 loop: CASDRGTEAFF. CDR3 DNA: TGTGCCAGCGACAGGGGCACTGAAGCTTTCTTT. V gene TRBV28 combines with J gene TRBJ1-1; TRBD1 aligns across 8 bases. V was pared by 8 bases and J by 4 bases, with 0 bases of the junction left unmatched. Germline V gene data show CDR1 as MDHEN and CDR2 as SYDVKM. The CDR3 is made up of 11 amino acids.

The DNA of the CDR3 is TGTGCCAGCAGTCGTCACAGGGGCCTGAATGAAAAACTGTTTTTT. Translation gives CASSRHRGLNEKLFF. The chain joins TRBV6-8 to TRBJ1-4; 7 nucleotides agree with TRBD1. V shed 5 bases and J 5 bases; nucleotides not matched to a gene: 8. This CDR3 contains 15 residues. CDR1 and CDR2 (germline): MNHGY, SAAAGT.

The CDR3 sequence: CSVTDRDRVGGYTF. CDR3 in DNA: TGCAGCGTCACCGATCGCGACAGGGTTGGCGGCTACACCTTC. The chain recombines TRBV29-1 with TRBJ1-2; 7 nucleotides align to TRBD1. CDR3 size: 14 residues. Germline V CDR1 and CDR2: SQVTM, ANQGSEA. J lost 8 bases, V lost 6 bases, and 15 bases had no gene match. Supplemented by reference TRBV29-1 and TRBJ1-2, the full variable domain reads SAVISQKPSRDICQRGTSLTIQCQVDSQVTMMFWYRQQPGQSLTLIATANQGSEATYESGFVIDKFPISRPNLTFSTLTVSNMSPEDSSIYLCSVTDRDRVGGYTFGSGTRLTVV.

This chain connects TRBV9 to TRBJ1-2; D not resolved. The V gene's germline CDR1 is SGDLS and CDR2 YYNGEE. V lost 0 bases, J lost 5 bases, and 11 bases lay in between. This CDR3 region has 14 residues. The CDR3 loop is CASSVGAGRYGYTF. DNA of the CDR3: TGTGCCAGCAGCGTAGGGGCTGGTAGATATGGCTACACCTTC.

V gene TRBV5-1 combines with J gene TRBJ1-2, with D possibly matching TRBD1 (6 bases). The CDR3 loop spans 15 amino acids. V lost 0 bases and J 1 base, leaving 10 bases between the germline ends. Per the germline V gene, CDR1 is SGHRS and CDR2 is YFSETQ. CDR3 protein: CASSLDYRVNYGYTF. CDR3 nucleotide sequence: TGCGCCAGCAGCTTGGATTACAGGGTTAACTATGGCTACACCTTC.

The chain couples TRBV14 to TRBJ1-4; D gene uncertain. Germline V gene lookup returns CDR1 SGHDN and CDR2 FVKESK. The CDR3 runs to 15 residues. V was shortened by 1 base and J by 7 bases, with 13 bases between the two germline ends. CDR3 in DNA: TGTGCCAGCAGCCAAGCTTGGCCTTTCCCTGAAAAACTGTTTTTT. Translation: CASSQAWPFPEKLFF.

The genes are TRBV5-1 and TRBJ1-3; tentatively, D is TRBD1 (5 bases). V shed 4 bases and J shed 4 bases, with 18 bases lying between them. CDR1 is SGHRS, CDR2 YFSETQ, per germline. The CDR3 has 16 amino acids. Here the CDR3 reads CASSLMGGSFGNTIYF. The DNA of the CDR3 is TGCGCCAGCAGCCTCATGGGGGGAAGCTTCGGAAACACCATATATTTT.

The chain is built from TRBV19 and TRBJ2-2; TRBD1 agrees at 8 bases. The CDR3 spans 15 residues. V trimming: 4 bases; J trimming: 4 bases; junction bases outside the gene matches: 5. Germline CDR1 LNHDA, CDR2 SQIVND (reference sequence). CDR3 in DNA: TGTGCCAGTAGTAGCACAGGGGGGCGCACCGGGGAGCTGTTTTTT. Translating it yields CASSSTGGRTGELFF.

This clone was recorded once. CDR3 in DNA: TGTGCCAGCAGCCCTCGGGGGGCTACGGAGACCCAGTACTTC. Translating gives CASSPRGATETQYF. The V gene is TRBV3-1 (or the pseudogene TRBV3-2), the J gene TRBJ2-5, with D tentatively TRBD2 (7 bases). The CDR3 runs to 14 residues. Germline CDR1 and CDR2: LGHDT and YNNKEL (reference sequence). V was cut by 4 bases and J by 5 bases, with 14 bases left in between.

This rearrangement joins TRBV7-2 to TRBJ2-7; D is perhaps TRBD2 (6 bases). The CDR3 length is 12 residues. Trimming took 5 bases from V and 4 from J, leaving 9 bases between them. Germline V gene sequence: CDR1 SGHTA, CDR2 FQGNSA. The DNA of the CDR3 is TGTGCCAGCAGCCCAAGCGGGTACGAGCAGTACTTC. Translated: CASSPSGYEQYF. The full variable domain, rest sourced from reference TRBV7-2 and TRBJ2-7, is GAGVSQSPSNKVTEKGKDVELRCDPISGHTALYWYRQSLGQGLEFLIYFQGNSAPDKSGLPSDRFSAERTGGSVSTLTIQRTQQEDSAVYLCASSPSGYEQYFGPGTRLTVT.

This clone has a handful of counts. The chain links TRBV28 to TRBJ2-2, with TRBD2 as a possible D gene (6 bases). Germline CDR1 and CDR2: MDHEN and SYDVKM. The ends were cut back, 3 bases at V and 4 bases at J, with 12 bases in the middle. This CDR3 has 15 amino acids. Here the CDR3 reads CASSFHGRGTGELFF. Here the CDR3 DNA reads TGTGCCAGCAGTTTCCACGGGCGGGGCACCGGGGAGCTGTTTTTT.

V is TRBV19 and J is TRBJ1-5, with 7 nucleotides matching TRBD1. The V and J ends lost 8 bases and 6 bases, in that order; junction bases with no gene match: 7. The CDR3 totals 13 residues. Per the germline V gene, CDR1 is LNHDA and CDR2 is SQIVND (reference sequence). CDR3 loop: CASSYRGSQPQHF. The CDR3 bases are TGTGCCAGTTCCTACAGGGGAAGTCAGCCCCAGCATTTT.

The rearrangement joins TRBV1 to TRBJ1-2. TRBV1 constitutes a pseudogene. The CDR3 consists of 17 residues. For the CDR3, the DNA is TGCACCAGCAGCCAAGATGTCCCCGAGCAACTAACCTATGGCTACACCTTC. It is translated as CTSSQDVPEQLTYGYTF.

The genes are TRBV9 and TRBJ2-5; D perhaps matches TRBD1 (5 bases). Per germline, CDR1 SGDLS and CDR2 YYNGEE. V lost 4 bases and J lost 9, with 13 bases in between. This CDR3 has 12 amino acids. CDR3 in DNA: TGTGCCAGCAGCTCTCAGGGAATGGCCCAGTACTTC. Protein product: CASSSQGMAQYF.

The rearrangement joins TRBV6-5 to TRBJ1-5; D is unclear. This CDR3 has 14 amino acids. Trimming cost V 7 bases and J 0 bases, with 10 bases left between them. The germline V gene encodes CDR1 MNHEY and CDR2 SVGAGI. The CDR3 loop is CASKESYSNQPQHF. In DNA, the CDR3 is TGTGCCAGCAAGGAGAGCTATAGCAATCAGCCCCAGCATTTT.

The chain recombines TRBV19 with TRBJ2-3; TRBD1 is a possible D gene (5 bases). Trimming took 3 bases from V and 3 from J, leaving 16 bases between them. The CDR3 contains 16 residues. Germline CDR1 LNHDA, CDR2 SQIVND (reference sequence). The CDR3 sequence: CASSIQGTRLTDTQYF. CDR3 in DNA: TGTGCCAGTAGTATTCAGGGTACCCGACTTACAGATACGCAGTATTTT.